A single sample is the source of the 19 T cell receptor beta chains below, sequenced in a study of blood T cells in healthy people across ages. Through a sample-barcoded 5' primer and a J-beta primer mix, a second PCR was run for roughly 7 to 11 cycles. TCRdb recomputed calls from the 5' RACE reads with MiXCR, one row per CDR3 protein. The sample carries about 770,000 distinct CDR3 sequences, around two fifths recorded once. Sequenced material: blood. Source of these receptors: a man aged 55 to 70 in good health.

About this clonotype itself: A read error may produce the germline difference seen at one junction end. The V gene is TRBV20-1, the J gene TRBJ2-1; the match to TRBD2 covers 11 bases. This CDR3 region has 15 residues. The germline CDR1 and CDR2 sequences are DFQATT and SNEGSKA (reference sequence). In DNA form, the CDR3 reads TGCAGTGCTAGGGCTAGCGGGAGGTTCTACAATAAGCAGTTCTTC. Translating gives CSARASGRFYNKQFF.

The CDR3, as DNA: TGTGCCAGCAGCTGGGCAGGGACCTACGAGCAGTACTTC. Translated, it gives CASSWAGTYEQYF. The chain is built from TRBV7-9 and TRBJ2-7; D is perhaps TRBD1 (5 bases). This CDR3 has 13 amino acids. The ends were cut back, 4 bases at V and 2 bases at J, with 9 bases in the middle. Germline assignment: CDR1 SEHNR and CDR2 FQNEAQ (reference sequence).

This clonotype was seen many times. The chain couples TRBV10-3 to TRBJ2-7; TRBD1 or TRBD2 may be the D gene (5 bases each). Deletions cut 7 bases from V and 3 bases from J, with 19 bases between. Germline V CDR1 and CDR2: ENHRY, SYGVKD. The CDR3 covers 15 residues. The chain's CDR3 is CAITDDGTGIYEQYF. CDR3 bases: TGTGCCATCACCGATGATGGGACCGGAATCTACGAGCAGTACTTC.

A few counts support this clonotype. The rearrangement links TRBV27 to TRBJ1-5, with TRBD1 as a possible D gene (6 bases). This CDR3 comprises 15 residues. Germline V CDR1 and CDR2: MNHEY, SMNVEV (reference sequence). V dropped 5 bases and J dropped 6 bases, with 17 bases sitting between them. DNA of the CDR3: TGTGCCAGCAGTCGAAACACCGGGACACTTCAGCCCCAGCATTTT. Amino acid sequence: CASSRNTGTLQPQHF.

This rearrangement joins TRBV28 to TRBJ2-3, with 11 positions matching TRBD2. This CDR3 comprises 17 residues. Germline V CDR1 and CDR2: MDHEN, SYDVKM. Losses at the gene ends were 4 bases for V and 4 bases for J; bases not matched to a gene: 10. The CDR3 DNA reads as TGTGCCAGCAGTTCGGGCCGACTAGCGGGGACCCCAGATACGCAGTATTTT. Translating it yields CASSSGRLAGTPDTQYF. Complete variable domain (other parts from reference TRBV28 and TRBJ2-3): DVKVTQSSRYLVKRTGEKVFLECVQDMDHENMFWYRQDPGLGLRLIYFSYDVKMKEKGDIPEGYSVSREKKERFSLILESASTNQTSMYLCASSSGRLAGTPDTQYFGPGTRLTVL.

The V call is TRBV4-1, the J call TRBJ2-7; 12 nucleotides align to TRBD2. The J call may be wrong; the DNA end is better matched by TRBJ2-5. The CDR3 contains 18 residues. CDR1 is MGHRA, CDR2 YSYEKL, per germline. This chain's CDR3 is CASSPLSSGGAPGETQYF. CDR3 coding DNA: TGCGCCAGCAGCCCCCTTTCTAGCGGGGGGGCTCCGGGGGAGACCCAGTACTTC.

This chain links TRBV5-1 with TRBJ2-2; D is unresolved. Germline CDR1 reads SGHRS; CDR2 reads YFSETQ. The CDR3 has 15 amino acids. V was shortened by 1 base and J by 3 bases, with 10 bases between the two germline ends. The CDR3 loop reads CASSLRTWDTGELFF. CDR3 bases: TGCGCCAGCAGCTTGCGGACCTGGGACACCGGGGAGCTGTTTTTT.

This clonotype was detected many times. This chain uses TRBV12-3 or TRBV12-4 with TRBJ2-5, with a possible D match to TRBD2 (7 bases). V was clipped by 1 base and J by 5 bases, with 11 bases between them. The CDR3 sequence is 14 residues long. The CDR3 sequence is CASSLVTGGETQYF. The CDR3 DNA follows: TGTGCCAGCAGTTTAGTAACGGGGGGCGAGACCCAGTACTTC.

This clonotype occurred a few times. The chain combines TRBV10-3 with TRBJ2-7; D remains ambiguous. The CDR3 has 12 amino acids. Germline CDR1 reads ENHRY; CDR2 reads SYGVKD. V lost 8 bases, J lost 0 bases, and 8 bases lay in between. The CDR3 spells CAIGQDSYEQYF. DNA for the CDR3: TGTGCCATCGGCCAGGACTCCTACGAGCAGTACTTC.

The genes are TRBV20-1 and TRBJ2-1; D call uncertain. This CDR3 contains 11 residues. Deletions cut 6 bases from V and 13 bases from J, with 16 bases between. Germline CDR1 reads DFQATT; CDR2 reads SNEGSKA (reference sequence). CDR3 nucleotides: TGCAGTGCCCCCAGCCCAGAGGCCCAGTTCTTC. Its protein product is CSAPSPEAQFF.

CDR3 residues: CSASGQQYEQYF. CDR3 DNA: TGCAGTGCCTCCGGACAGCAGTACGAGCAGTACTTC. The chain has TRBV20-1 and TRBJ2-7; D is possibly TRBD1 (6 bases). With 6 bases removed from V and 4 bases from J, the gap between germline ends came to 13 bases. The V gene's germline CDR1 is DFQATT and CDR2 SNEGSKA (reference sequence). The CDR3 consists of 12 residues.

This clonotype was detected only once. The chain uses TRBV7-2 and TRBJ2-5; D could derive from TRBD1 or TRBD2 (6 bases each). CDR3 length equals 13 residues. V lost 5 bases, J lost 5 bases, and 12 bases lay in between. Germline CDR1 and CDR2: SGHTA and FQGNSA. The CDR3: CASSPWGAETQYF. CDR3 nucleotide sequence: TGTGCCAGCAGCCCCTGGGGGGCGGAGACCCAGTACTTC.

In the case of this clonotype: A read error may account for a junction end that differs from germline. The chain is built from TRBV20-1 and TRBJ2-7; possibly TRBD2 for D (6 bases). The CDR3 runs 16 residues. Per germline, CDR1 DFQATT and CDR2 SNEGSKA (reference sequence). The CDR3 DNA reads as TGCAGCGCTAGGTATCGACCCGGTGGAGGGATGTACGAGCAGTACTTC. Translated: CSARYRPGGGMYEQYF.

There are a few counts of this clonotype. The chain recombines TRBV4-3 with TRBJ1-2; D possibly corresponds to TRBD1 (6 bases). The CDR3 runs to 14 residues. The V end lost 1 base, the J end lost 5 bases, and 11 bases lay between the germline ends. Germline values: CDR1 LGHNA, CDR2 YSLEER. CDR3 coding DNA: TGCGCCAGCAGCCAAGTAGGGCAGGGGTATGGCTACACCTTC. Residues: CASSQVGQGYGYTF.

The chain has TRBV28 and TRBJ2-5, with 15 bases that match TRBD2. In germline, CDR1 is MDHEN, CDR2 SYDVKM. CDR3 length: 17 residues. J lost 1 base, V lost 7 bases, and 7 bases had no gene match. CDR3 amino acids: CASIKGGLAGGQETQYF. The CDR3, as DNA: TGTGCCAGCATCAAAGGGGGACTAGCGGGGGGCCAAGAGACCCAGTACTTC.

The rearrangement uses TRBV30 and TRBJ2-5, with TRBD1 matching 7 bases. This CDR3 is 11 amino acids long. The germline CDR1 and CDR2 sequences are GTSNPN and SVGIG (reference sequence). J lost 5 bases, V lost 8 bases, and 5 bases had no gene match. CDR3 bases: TGTGCCCAGGCGGACAGGGAGACCCAGTACTTC. This sequence encodes CAQADRETQYF. Full variable domain (rest looked up from reference TRBV30 and TRBJ2-5): SQTIHQWPATLVQPVGSPLSLECTVEGTSNPNLYWYRQAAGRGLQLLFYSVGIGQISSEVPQNLSASRPQDRQFILSSKKLLLSDSGFYLCAQADRETQYFGPGTRLLVL.

The chain combines TRBV12-3 or TRBV12-4 with TRBJ1-5; weak D call: TRBD1 (6 bases). The CDR3 runs 15 residues. The V end was cut by 5 bases, the J end by 0 bases, with 11 bases between. The CDR3 DNA reads as TGTGCCAGCAGTCAACAGGGAGATAGCAATCAGCCCCAGCATTTT. Its protein is CASSQQGDSNQPQHF.

In regard to this clonotype: The junction shows a germline mismatch at one end, possibly a read error. This chain connects TRBV5-1 to TRBJ2-5, with D hard to call. The CDR3 is 14 residues long. Germline loops: CDR1 SGHRS, CDR2 YFSETQ. In DNA form, the CDR3 reads TGCGCCAGCAGCGAGTCTAGTACCCAAGGGACCCAGTACTTC. It codes for CASSESSTQGTQYF.

The V call is TRBV7-9, the J call TRBJ2-1; D may match TRBD1 or TRBD2 (6 bases each). This CDR3 has 15 amino acids. The germline V and J ends were trimmed by 2 bases and 7 bases, with 15 bases remaining between them. Germline CDR1 is SEHNR and CDR2 is FQNEAQ (reference sequence). The CDR3 nucleotides are TGTGCCAGCAGCTTAAGGGGGGCCCAGGGTAATGAGCAGTTCTTC. Amino acid sequence: CASSLRGAQGNEQFF.